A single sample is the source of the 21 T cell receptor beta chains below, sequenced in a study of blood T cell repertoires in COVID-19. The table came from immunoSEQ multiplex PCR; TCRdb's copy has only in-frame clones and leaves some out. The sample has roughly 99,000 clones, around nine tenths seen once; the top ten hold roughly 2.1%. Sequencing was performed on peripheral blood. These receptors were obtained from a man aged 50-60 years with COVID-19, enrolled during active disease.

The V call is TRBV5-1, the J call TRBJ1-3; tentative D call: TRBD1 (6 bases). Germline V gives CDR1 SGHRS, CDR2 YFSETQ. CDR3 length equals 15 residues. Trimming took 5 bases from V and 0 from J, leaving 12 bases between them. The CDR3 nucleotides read TGCGCCAGCAGTTCTACAGGGTCCTCTGGAAACACCATATATTTT. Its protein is CASSSTGSSGNTIYF.

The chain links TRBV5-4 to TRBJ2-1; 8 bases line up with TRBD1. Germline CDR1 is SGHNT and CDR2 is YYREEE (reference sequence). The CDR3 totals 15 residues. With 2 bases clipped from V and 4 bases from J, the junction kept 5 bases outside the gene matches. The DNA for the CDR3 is TGTGCCAGCAGCTTTGACAGGGGTGCTTACAATGAGCAGTTCTTC. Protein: CASSFDRGAYNEQFF.

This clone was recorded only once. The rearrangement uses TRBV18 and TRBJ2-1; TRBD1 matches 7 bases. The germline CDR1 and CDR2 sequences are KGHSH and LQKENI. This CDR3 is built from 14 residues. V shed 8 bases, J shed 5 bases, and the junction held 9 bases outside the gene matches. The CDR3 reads CASPSRDSNNEQFF. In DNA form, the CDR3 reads TGTGCCAGCCCCTCCCGGGACAGTAACAATGAGCAGTTCTTC.

CDR3 sequence: CASSRTGQGGIEQYF. The CDR3, as DNA: TGTGCCAGTAGCCGAACGGGGCAGGGAGGGATCGAGCAGTACTTC. The rearrangement links TRBV19 to TRBJ2-7, with 7 bases that match TRBD2. V dropped 6 bases and J dropped 6; count of bases not matched to a gene: 14. Per germline, CDR1 LNHDA and CDR2 SQIVND (reference sequence). CDR3 length: 15 residues.

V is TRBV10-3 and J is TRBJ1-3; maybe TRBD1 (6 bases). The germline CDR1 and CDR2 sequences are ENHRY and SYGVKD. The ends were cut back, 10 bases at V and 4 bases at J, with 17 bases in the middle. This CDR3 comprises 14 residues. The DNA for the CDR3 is TGTGCCAGCGTCGGGGGGCAAGTCGGAAACACCATATATTTT. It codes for CASVGGQVGNTIYF.

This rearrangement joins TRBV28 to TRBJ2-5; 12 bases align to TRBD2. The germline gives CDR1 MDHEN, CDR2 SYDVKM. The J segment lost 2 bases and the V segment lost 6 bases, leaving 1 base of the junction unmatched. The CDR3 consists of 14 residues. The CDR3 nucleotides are TGTGCCAGCAGACTAGCGGGGGGTCAAGAGACCCAGTACTTC. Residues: CASRLAGGQETQYF. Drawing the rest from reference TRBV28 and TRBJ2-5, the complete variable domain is DVKVTQSSRYLVKRTGEKVFLECVQDMDHENMFWYRQDPGLGLRLIYFSYDVKMKEKGDIPEGYSVSREKKERFSLILESASTNQTSMYLCASRLAGGQETQYFGPGTRLLVL.

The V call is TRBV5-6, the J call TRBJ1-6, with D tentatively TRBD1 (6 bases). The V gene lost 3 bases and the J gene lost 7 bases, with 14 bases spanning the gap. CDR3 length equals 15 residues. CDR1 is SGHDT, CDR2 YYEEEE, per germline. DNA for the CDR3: TGTGCCAGCAGCTCATCGACAGGTTACAATTCACCCCTCCACTTT. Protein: CASSSSTGYNSPLHF.

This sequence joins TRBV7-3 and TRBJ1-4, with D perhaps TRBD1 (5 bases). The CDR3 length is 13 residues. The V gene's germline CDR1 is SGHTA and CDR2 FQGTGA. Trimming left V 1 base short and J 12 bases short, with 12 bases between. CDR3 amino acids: CASSLNTGSELFF. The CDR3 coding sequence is TGTGCCAGCAGCTTAAATACAGGCTCGGAACTGTTTTTT.

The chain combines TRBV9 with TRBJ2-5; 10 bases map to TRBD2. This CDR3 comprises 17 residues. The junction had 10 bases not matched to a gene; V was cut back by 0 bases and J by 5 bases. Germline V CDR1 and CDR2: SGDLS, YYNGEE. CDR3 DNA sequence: TGTGCCAGCAGCGTAGGGGCTAGCGGGGGCCACGAGGAGACCCAGTACTTC. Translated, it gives CASSVGASGGHEETQYF.

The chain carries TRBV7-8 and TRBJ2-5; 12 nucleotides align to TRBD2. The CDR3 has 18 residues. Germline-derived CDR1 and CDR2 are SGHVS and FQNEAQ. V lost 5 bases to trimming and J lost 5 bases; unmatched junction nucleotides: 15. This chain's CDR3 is CASSQKPASGGAGETQYF. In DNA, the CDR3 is TGTGCCAGCAGCCAAAAGCCTGCTAGCGGGGGGGCCGGGGAGACCCAGTACTTC.

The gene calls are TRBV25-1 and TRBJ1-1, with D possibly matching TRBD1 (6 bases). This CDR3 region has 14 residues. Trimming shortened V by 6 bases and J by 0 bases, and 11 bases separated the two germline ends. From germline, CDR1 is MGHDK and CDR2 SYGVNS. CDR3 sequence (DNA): TGTGCCAGCAGCCCGACAGGCATGAACACTGAAGCTTTCTTT. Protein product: CASSPTGMNTEAFF.

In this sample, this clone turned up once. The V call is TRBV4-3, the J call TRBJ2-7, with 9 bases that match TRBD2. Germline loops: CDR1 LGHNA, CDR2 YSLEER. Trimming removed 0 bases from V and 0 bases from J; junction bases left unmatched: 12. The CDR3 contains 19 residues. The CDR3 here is CASSQDWASGGTSSYEQYF. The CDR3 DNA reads TGCGCCAGCAGCCAAGATTGGGCCAGCGGGGGGACTAGCTCCTACGAGCAGTACTTC.

CDR3 bases: TGTGCCAGCAGCGGCTACAGAACCGGGGAGCTGTTTTTT. Its protein product is CASSGYRTGELFF. The gene calls are TRBV9 and TRBJ2-2; D is unresolved. Deletions cut 3 bases from V and 5 bases from J, with 8 bases between. The CDR3 extends over 13 amino acids. The germline gives CDR1 SGDLS, CDR2 YYNGEE.

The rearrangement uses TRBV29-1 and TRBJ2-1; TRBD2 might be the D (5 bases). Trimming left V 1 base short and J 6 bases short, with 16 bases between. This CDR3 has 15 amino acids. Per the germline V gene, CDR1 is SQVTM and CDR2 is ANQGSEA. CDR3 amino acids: CSVEAGFYRANEQFF. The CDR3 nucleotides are TGCAGCGTTGAAGCGGGGTTTTACCGGGCCAATGAGCAGTTCTTC.

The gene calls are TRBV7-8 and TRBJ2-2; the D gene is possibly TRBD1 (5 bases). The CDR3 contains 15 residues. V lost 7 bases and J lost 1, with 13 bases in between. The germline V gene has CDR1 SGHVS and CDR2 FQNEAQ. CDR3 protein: CASMYRRGNTGELFF. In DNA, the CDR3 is TGTGCCAGCATGTACCGAAGGGGGAACACCGGGGAGCTGTTTTTT.

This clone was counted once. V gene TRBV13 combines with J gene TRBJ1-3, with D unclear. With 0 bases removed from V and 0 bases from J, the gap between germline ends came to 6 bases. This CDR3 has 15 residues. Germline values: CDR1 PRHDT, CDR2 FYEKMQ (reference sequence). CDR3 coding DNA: TGTGCCAGCAGCTTAGGGCAGCGCTCTGGAAACACCATATATTTT. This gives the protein CASSLGQRSGNTIYF.

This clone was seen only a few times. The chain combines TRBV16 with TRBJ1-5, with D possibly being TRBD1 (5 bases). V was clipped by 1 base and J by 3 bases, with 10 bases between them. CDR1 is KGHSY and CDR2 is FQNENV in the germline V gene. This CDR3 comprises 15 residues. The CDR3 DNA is TGTGCCAGCAGCCAATACGGACATATCAATCAGCCCCAGCATTTT. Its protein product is CASSQYGHINQPQHF.

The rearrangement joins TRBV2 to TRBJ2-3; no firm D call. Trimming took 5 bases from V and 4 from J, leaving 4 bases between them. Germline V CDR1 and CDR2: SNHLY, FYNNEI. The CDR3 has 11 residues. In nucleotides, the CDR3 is TGTGCCAGCAGTCTGTCAGATACGCAGTATTTT. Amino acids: CASSLSDTQYF.

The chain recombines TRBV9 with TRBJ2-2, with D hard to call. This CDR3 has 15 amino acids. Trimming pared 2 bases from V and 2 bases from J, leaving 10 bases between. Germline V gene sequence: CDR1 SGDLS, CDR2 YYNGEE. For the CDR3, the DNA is TGTGCCAGCAGCGTGAGTCCTACTAACACCGGGGAGCTGTTTTTT. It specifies CASSVSPTNTGELFF.

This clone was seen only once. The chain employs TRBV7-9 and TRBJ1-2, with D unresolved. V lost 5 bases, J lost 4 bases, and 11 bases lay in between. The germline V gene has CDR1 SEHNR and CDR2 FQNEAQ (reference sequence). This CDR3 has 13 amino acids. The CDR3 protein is CASSHGEGYGYTF. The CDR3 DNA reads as TGTGCCAGCAGCCACGGGGAGGGCTATGGCTACACCTTC.

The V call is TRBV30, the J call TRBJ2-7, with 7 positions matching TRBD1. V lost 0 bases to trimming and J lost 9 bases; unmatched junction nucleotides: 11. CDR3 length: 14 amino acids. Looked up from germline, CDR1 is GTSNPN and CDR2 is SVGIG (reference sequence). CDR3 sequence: CAWSVTRGTIRQYF. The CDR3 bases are TGTGCCTGGAGTGTAACCAGGGGGACGATTCGGCAGTACTTC.